The T cell receptor beta chain under discussion was sequenced for a study of blood T cell repertoires in COVID-19. In the study overall: Sources were T cells, B-cell-depleted T cells, or PBMCs; the material itself was cDNA or gDNA.

The germline V and J ends were trimmed by 0 bases and 2 bases, with 11 bases remaining between them. From germline, CDR1 is SGHRS and CDR2 YFSETQ. This CDR3 is built from 16 residues. Sequencing used immunoSEQ multiplex PCR; TCRdb keeps in-frame clones, though not all of them. Among 75,000 to 100,000 clones listed, 87% were seen once. Sequenced input: peripheral blood. V gene TRBV5-1 combines with J gene TRBJ2-2; D gene ambiguous. The receptor comes from a woman at least 80 years old with acute or convalescent COVID-19. CDR3 region: CASSLASAANTGELFF. The CDR3, as DNA: TGCGCCAGCAGCTTGGCTAGTGCAGCTAACACCGGGGAGCTGTTTTTT.